The sequence of this T cell receptor beta chain was determined in a study of cytomegalovirus exposure and HLA in healthy donors. PCR primers comprised 60 Vbeta and 13 Jbeta primers. TCRdb's table, derived via immunoSEQ multiplex PCR, lists solely in-frame clones and lacks some. The table records 150,000 to 200,000 clones, roughly two thirds of them present only once. As for the donors, each was a healthy bone marrow donor. The TCR was taken from a woman aged 18 to 35 in good health and CMV-seropositive. The sample was PBMCs.

CDR3 loop: CASMARVNTEAFF. The CDR3 DNA reads as TGCGCCAGCATGGCGAGGGTGAACACTGAAGCTTTCTTT. The chain combines TRBV5-1 with TRBJ1-1; D call uncertain. Per germline, CDR1 SGHRS and CDR2 YFSETQ. V was trimmed by 6 bases and J by 0 bases, leaving 9 bases between them. This CDR3 contains 13 residues.